These 5 T cell receptor beta chains were sequenced from one sample in a study of T cells in women clearing cervical HPV infection. TCRdb's copy holds only in-frame clones and misses some; the assay was immunoSEQ multiplex PCR. This listing includes 36,000 or so clones. Specimen: blood buffy coat. Receptor source: a woman aged 18-70 years with a cervical HPV16 infection that either progressed to CIN3+ or cleared (not recorded which).

As for this clone: The read finishes 3 residues shy of the CDR3 end, and the germline J gene is used to complete it. V gene TRBV12-3 or TRBV12-4 combines with J gene TRBJ1-5; D is possibly TRBD1 (6 bases). This CDR3 region has 15 residues. V lost 3 bases and J 4 bases, leaving 13 bases between the germline ends. Incomplete CDR3 DNA: TGTGCCAGCAGTTTGGGGGGGGCGCGAAATCAGCCC. Protein sequence: CASSLGGARNQP. The full CDR3 reads CASSLGGARNQPQHF.

A note on this clone: The read ends 3 residues shy of where the CDR3 ends; the end is completed using the germline J gene. The rearrangement uses TRBV12-3 or TRBV12-4 and TRBJ1-2; D uncertain. Trimming took 3 bases from V and 3 from J, leaving 5 bases between them. The CDR3 is 12 residues long. CDR3 residues: CASSLADYGYTF. The part of the CDR3 DNA that was read is TGTGCCAGCAGTTTGGCAGACTATGGC.

Of note for this clone: Sequence at one end of the junction differs from germline and may be a read error. The CDR3 goes on 3 residues after the read ends, and that part is filled in from the germline J gene. Other nucleotide sequences in the sample specify the same CDR3. The genes are TRBV5-1 and TRBJ1-3; D gene uncertain. The CDR3 contains 14 residues. CDR1 SGHRS and CDR2 YFSETQ come from the germline V gene. The sequenced CDR3 bases are TGCGCCAGCAGCTTGGACAGTACCGGAAACACG. Amino acid sequence: CASSLDSTGNT. The entire CDR3 sequence reads CASSLDSTGNTIYF. The variable domain in full, completed from reference TRBV5-1 and TRBJ1-3, reads KAGVTQTPRYLIKTRGQQVTLSCSPISGHRSVSWYQQTPGQGLQFLFEYFSETQRNKGNFPGRFSGRQFSNSRSEMNVSTLELGDSALYLCASSLDSTGNTIYFGEGSWLTVV.

Remarks on this clone: The read gets to within 3 residues of the CDR3 end, and the germline J gene fills in the rest. V and J are TRBV10-3 and TRBJ2-4, with D tentatively TRBD1 (6 bases). Germline loops: CDR1 ENHRY, CDR2 SYGVKD. The CDR3 contains 15 residues. V was cut by 4 bases and J by 3 bases, with 13 bases left in between. The DNA read from the CDR3 is TGTGCCATCAGTGGGGGGCAGGCTCTCAAAAACATT. As protein: CAISGGQALKNI. The full CDR3 protein reads CAISGGQALKNIQYF.

Details on this clone: The read is 3 residues too short to cover the CDR3 end, so that end is filled in from the germline J gene. The genes are TRBV2 and TRBJ2-2; D perhaps matches TRBD1 (5 bases). The germline gives CDR1 SNHLY, CDR2 FYNNEI. This CDR3 contains 14 residues. The sequenced part of the CDR3 DNA is TGTGCCAGCAGTGTAGACTCTGGGGCCAACGTG. Its protein is CASSVDSGANV. From start to end, the CDR3 is CASSVDSGANVLFF.